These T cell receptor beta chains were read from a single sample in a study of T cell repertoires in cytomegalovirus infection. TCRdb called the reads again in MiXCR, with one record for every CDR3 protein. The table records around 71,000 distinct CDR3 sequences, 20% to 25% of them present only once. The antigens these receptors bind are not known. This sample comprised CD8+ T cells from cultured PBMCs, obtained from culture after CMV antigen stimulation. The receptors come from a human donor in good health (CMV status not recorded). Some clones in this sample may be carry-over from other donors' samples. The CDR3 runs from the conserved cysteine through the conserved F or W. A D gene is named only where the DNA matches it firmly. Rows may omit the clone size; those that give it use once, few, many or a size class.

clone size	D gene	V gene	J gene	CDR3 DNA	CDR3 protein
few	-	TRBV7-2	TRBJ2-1	TGTGCCAGCAGCTTAGGGCGGCCGAGCTCCTACAATGAGCAGTTCTTC	CASSLGRPSSYNEQFF
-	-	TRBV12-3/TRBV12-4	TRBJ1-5	TGTGCCAGCAGCCCCCACCCGAATCAGCCCCAGCATTTT	CASSPHPNQPQHF
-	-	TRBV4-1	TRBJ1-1	TGCGCCAGCAGCCAATCCGGAAGGGACTACACTGAAGCTTTCTTT	CASSQSGRDYTEAFF
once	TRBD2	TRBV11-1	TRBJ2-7	TGTGCCAGCAGCTTAGGGACTAGCGGGGGACGCTACGAGCAGTACTTC	CASSLGTSGGRYEQYF
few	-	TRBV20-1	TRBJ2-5	TGCAGTGCTCCGGGCGATAGGGAGACCCAGTACTTC	CSAPGDRETQYF
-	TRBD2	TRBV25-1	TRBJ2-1	TGTGCCAGCAGTGAAGGGGGGGAGTACAATGAGCAGTTCTTC	CASSEGGEYNEQFF
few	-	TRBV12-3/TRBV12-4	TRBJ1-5	TGTGCCAGCAGTTTCGGGGGACGTAGCAATCAGCCCCAGCATTTT	CASSFGGRSNQPQHF
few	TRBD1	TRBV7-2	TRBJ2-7	TGTGCCAGCAGCGAATGGTTGAAGGACAGGGACTACGAGCAGTACTTC	CASSEWLKDRDYEQYF
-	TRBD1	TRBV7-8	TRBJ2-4	TGTGCCAGCAGCTTACCGGGACAGGGGGCCCAAAGAAACATTCAGTACTTC	CASSLPGQGAQRNIQYF
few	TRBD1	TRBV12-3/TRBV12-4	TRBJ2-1	TGTGCCAGCAGCTGGGGACAGGGGAGCTACAATGAGCAGTTCTTC	CASSWGQGSYNEQFF
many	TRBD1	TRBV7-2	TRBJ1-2	TGTGCCAGCAGCTTTCCCCGGACAGGGATTAGCAACTATGGCTACACCTTC	CASSFPRTGISNYGYTF
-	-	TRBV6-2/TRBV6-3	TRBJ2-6	TGTGCCAGCAGTCTCCTATTAAGGGCTGGGGCCAACGTCCTGACTTTC	CASSLLLRAGANVLTF
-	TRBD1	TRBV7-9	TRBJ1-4	TGTGCCAGCAGCTCCGCGGGACAGGGTGGTGAAAAACTGTTTTTT	CASSSAGQGGEKLFF
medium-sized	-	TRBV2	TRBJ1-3	TGTGCCACCTCGGTCGGAGGGGCCTCTGGAAACACCATATATTTT	CATSVGGASGNTIYF
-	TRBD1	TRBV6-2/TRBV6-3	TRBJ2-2	TGTGCCAGCCAGTACCGGGACAGGAGAAACACCGGGGAGCTGTTTTTT	CASQYRDRRNTGELFF
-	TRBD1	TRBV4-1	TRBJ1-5	TGCGCCAGCAGCCAAGATTTAACAGGGGATCAGCCCCAGCATTTT	CASSQDLTGDQPQHF
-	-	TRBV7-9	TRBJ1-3	TGTGCCAGCAGCTTATCCTCTGGAAACACCATATATTTT	CASSLSSGNTIYF
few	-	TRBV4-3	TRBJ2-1	TGCGCCAGCAGCCTAATGGTAGAATCCTACAATGAGCAGTTCTTC	CASSLMVESYNEQFF
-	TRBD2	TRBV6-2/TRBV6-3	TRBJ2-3	TGTGCCAGCAGTTATACGGTTGCGGGGGGGCCGGATACGCAGTATTTT	CASSYTVAGGPDTQYF
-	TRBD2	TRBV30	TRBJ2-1	TGTGCCTGGAGGAAAGCGGGGGGACCCTACAATGAGCAGTTCTTC	CAWRKAGGPYNEQFF
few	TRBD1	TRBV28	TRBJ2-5	TGTGCCAGCAGTTCCCACTACAGGGGTGAGACCCAGTACTTC	CASSSHYRGETQYF
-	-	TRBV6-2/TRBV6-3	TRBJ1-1	TGTGCCAGCAGTTACGTGCAGATCTTGAACACTGAAGCTTTCTTT	CASSYVQILNTEAFF
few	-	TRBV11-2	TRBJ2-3	TGTGCCATCAGCCCTCGGGGGGCCTTAGATACGCAGTATTTT	CAISPRGALDTQYF
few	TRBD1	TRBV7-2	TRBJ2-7	TGTGCCAGCGAGACTGCCGGGACAGGGATTGGCGAGCAGTACTTC	CASETAGTGIGEQYF
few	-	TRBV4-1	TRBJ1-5	TGCGCCAGCAGCCCGAGGGGAAGCAATCAGCCCCAGCATTTT	CASSPRGSNQPQHF
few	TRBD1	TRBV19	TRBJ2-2	TGTGCCAGTAGTGCTCGACAGGGGGCAAGGACCGGGGAGCTGTTTTTT	CASSARQGARTGELFF
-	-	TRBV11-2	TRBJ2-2	TGTGCCAGCAGCGTAACCTCGGCGGGGTGGAACACCGGGGAGCTGTTTTTT	CASSVTSAGWNTGELFF
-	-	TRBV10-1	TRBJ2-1	TGCGCCAGCAGTAGACTGACCAATGAGCAGTTCTTC	CASSRLTNEQFF
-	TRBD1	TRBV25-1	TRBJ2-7	TGTGCCAGCAGCGAACCCGACAGGGTCTACGAGCAGTACTTC	CASSEPDRVYEQYF
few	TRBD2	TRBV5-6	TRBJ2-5	TGTGCCAGCAGCTCCATGACTAGCGGGGCGGAGACCCAGTACTTC	CASSSMTSGAETQYF
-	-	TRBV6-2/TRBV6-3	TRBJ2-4	TGTGCCAGCAGCCTACCTTACAACATTCAGTACTTC	CASSLPYNIQYF